The clone carrying this TCR beta chain appeared many times. Its specificity is unknown. This CDR3 is 14 amino acids long. V was shortened by 9 bases and J by 3 bases, with 15 bases between the two germline ends. From germline, CDR1 is MNHEY and CDR2 SMNVEV (reference sequence). Time point given: newly diagnosed GD, antithyroid drugs for less than 3 months. Construction of the TCR library relied on RNA isolated from PBMCs. This sample stems from a study of regulatory T cells in long-lasting Graves disease. Overall study results and limits: Segments TRBV28, TRBJ1-2 and TRBJ2-5 showed preferential usage in persistent disease. Newly diagnosed Graves' patients had higher TCR diversity than persistent ones. Whereas new patients shared about a thousand public clonotypes, persistent patients shared more, at 2,500 to 3,500.

Arm-PCR with iRepertoire HTBI primers amplified the CDR3 regions for these TCR beta libraries. TCRdb independently ran MiXCR on the multiplex PCR reads; one entry per CDR3 protein. The sample consists of about 430,000 distinct CDR3 sequences, about 15% of them appearing once. These data were likewise used in another study, on T cells in Graves' hyperthyroidism and ophthalmopathy. From that second work: The blood repertoire included most of the expanded thyroid clonotypes above 0.001.

The rearrangement joins TRBV27 to TRBJ2-1; D may be TRBD2 (7 bases). The sequence was collected from a middle-aged woman with Graves disease. Material: peripheral blood mononuclear cells (PBMCs), obtained at new diagnosis, from a patient treated with antithyroid drugs. CDR3 region: CASSGEGVYNEQFF. The CDR3 nucleotides are TGTGCCAGTTCGGGGGAGGGGGTCTACAATGAGCAGTTCTTC.